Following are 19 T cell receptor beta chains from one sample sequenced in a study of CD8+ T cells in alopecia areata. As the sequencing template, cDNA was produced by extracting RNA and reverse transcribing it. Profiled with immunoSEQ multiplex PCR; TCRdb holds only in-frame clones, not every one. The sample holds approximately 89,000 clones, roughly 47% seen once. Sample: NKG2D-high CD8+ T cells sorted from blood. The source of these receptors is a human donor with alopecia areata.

The CDR3 reads CASSQESLLATGELFF. For the CDR3, the DNA is TGCGCCAGCAGCCAAGAAAGCTTGCTCGCCACCGGGGAGCTGTTTTTT. V gene TRBV4-3 combines with J gene TRBJ2-2; D not certain. V lost 0 bases and J 4 bases, leaving 12 bases between the germline ends. This CDR3 has 16 amino acids. Germline V gene sequence: CDR1 LGHNA, CDR2 YSLEER.

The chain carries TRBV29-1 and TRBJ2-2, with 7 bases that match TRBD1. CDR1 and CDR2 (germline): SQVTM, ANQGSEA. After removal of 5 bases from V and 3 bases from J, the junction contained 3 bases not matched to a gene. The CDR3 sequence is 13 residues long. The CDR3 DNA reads TGCAGCGTTTTGCAGGGGGACACCGGGGAGCTGTTTTTT. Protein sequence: CSVLQGDTGELFF.

CDR3 coding DNA: TGTGCCAGCAGCTTATCCCTTAAGCCGGGACCGCCCTACGAGCAGTACTTC. Its protein is CASSLSLKPGPPYEQYF. V gene TRBV7-6 combines with J gene TRBJ2-7; D could derive from TRBD1 or TRBD2 (5 bases each). Germline V gives CDR1 SGHVS, CDR2 FNYEAQ. The V end lost 2 bases, the J end lost 2 bases, and 19 bases lay between the germline ends. CDR3 length equals 17 residues.

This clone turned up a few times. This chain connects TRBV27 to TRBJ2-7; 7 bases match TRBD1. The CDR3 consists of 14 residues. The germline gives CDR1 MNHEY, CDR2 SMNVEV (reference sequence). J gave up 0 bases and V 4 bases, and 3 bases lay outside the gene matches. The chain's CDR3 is CASSSGTASYEQYF. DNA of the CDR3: TGTGCCAGCAGTTCCGGGACAGCCTCCTACGAGCAGTACTTC.

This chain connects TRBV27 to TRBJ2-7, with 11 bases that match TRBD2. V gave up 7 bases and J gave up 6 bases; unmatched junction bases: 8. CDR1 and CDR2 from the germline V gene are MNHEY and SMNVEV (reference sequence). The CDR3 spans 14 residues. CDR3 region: CASKLAGGPSEQYF. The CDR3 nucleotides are TGTGCCAGCAAATTAGCGGGAGGGCCCAGCGAGCAGTACTTC.

DNA for the CDR3: TGTGCCAGCTCACGATCCGAGCTTTACGAGCAGTACTTC. It specifies CASSRSELYEQYF. The chain couples TRBV18 to TRBJ2-7; D uncertain. V lost 4 bases to trimming and J lost 4 bases, with 11 bases between them. There are 13 residues in the CDR3. Germline V gene lookup returns CDR1 KGHSH and CDR2 LQKENI.

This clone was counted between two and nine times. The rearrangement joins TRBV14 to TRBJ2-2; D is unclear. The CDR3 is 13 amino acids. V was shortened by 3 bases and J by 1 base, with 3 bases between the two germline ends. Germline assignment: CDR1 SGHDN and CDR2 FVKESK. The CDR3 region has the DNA TGTGCCAGCAGCCAGAAGAACACCGGGGAGCTGTTTTTT. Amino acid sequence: CASSQKNTGELFF.

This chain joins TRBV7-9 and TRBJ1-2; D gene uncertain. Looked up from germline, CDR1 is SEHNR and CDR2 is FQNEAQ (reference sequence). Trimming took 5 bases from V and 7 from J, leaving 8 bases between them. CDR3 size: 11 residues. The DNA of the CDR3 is TGTGCCAGCAGCGACTTAGGTGGCTACACCTTC. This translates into CASSDLGGYTF. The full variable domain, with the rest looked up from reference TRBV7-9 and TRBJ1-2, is DTGVSQNPRHKITKRGQNVTFRCDPISEHNRLYWYRQTLGQGPEFLTYFQNEAQLEKSRLLSDRFSAERPKGSFSTLEIQRTEQGDSAMYLCASSDLGGYTFGSGTRLTVV.

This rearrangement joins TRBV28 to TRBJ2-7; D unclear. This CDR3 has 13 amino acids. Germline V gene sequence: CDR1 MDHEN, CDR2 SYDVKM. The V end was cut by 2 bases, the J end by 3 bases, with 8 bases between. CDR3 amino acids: CASSLGVNYEQYF. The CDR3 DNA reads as TGTGCCAGCAGTTTAGGCGTGAACTACGAGCAGTACTTC.

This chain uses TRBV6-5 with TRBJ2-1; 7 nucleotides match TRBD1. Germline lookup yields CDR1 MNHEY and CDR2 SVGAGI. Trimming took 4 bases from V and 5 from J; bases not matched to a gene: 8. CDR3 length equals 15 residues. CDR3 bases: TGTGCCAGCAGTTCCGACAGGGTTGACCACAATGAGCAGTTCTTC. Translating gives CASSSDRVDHNEQFF.

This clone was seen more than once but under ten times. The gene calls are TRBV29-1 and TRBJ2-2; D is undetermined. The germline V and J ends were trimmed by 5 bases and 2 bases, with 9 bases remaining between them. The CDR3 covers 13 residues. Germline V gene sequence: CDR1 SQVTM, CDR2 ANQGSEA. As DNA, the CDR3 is TGCAGCGTTCCTGAGGCCAACACCGGGGAGCTGTTTTTT. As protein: CSVPEANTGELFF.

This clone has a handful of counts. The CDR3 sequence: CSVEHATYEQYF. The CDR3 DNA follows: TGCAGCGTTGAGCACGCAACCTACGAGCAGTACTTC. This chain links TRBV29-1 with TRBJ2-7; no clear D gene. The CDR3 loop spans 12 amino acids. Germline CDR1 reads SQVTM; CDR2 reads ANQGSEA. The V gene lost 3 bases and the J gene lost 2 bases, with 8 bases spanning the gap.

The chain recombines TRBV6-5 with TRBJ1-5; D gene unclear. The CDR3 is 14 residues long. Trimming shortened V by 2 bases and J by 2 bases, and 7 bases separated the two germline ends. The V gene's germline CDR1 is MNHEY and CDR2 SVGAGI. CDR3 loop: CASSYREGNQPQHF. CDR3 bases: TGTGCCAGCAGTTACAGGGAGGGCAATCAGCCCCAGCATTTT.

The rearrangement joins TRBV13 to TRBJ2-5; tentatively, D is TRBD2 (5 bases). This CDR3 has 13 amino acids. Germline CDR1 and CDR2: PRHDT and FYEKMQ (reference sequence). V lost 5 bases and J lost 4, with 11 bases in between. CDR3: CASSPRGGETQYF. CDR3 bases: TGTGCCAGCAGCCCCCGAGGAGGAGAGACCCAGTACTTC.

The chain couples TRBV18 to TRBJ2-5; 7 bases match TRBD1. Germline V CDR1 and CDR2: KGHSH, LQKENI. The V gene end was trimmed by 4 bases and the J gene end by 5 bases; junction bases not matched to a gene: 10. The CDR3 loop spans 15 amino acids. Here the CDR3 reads CASSRDSKRSETQYF. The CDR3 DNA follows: TGTGCCAGCTCACGGGACAGTAAAAGGTCGGAGACCCAGTACTTC.

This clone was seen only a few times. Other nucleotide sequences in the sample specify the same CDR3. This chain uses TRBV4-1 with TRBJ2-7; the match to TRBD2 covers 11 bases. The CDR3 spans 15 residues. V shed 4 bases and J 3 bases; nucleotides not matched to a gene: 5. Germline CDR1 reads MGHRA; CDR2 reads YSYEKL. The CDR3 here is CASSPSGTSGYEQYF. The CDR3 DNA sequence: TGCGCCAGCAGCCCCTCGGGGACTAGCGGCTACGAGCAGTACTTC.

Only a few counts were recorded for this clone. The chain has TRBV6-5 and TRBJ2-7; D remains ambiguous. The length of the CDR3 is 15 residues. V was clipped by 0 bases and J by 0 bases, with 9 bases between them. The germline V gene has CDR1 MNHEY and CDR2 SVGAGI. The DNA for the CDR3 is TGTGCCAGCAGTTACTCTCCGGACCACTCCTACGAGCAGTACTTC. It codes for CASSYSPDHSYEQYF.

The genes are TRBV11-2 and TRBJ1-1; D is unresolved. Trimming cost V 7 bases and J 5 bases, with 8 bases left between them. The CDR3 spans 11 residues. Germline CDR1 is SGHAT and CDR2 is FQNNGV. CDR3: CASTLGTEAFF. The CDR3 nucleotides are TGTGCCAGCACCCTCGGTACTGAAGCTTTCTTT. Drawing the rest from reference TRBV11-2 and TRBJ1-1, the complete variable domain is EAGVAQSPRYKIIEKRQSVAFWCNPISGHATLYWYQQILGQGPKLLIQFQNNGVVDDSQLPKDRFSAERLKGVDSTLKIQPAKLEDSAVYLCASTLGTEAFFGQGTRLTVV.

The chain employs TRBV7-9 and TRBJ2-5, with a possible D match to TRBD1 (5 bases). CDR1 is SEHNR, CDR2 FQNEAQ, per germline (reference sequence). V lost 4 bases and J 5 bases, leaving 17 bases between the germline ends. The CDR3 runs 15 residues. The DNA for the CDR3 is TGTGCCAGCAGCTCAGCCGAAGGGGCCGGGGAGACCCAGTACTTC. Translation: CASSSAEGAGETQYF.